Included here is one T cell receptor (beta chain) sequence, with context. The antigen is undetermined. Using immunoSEQ multiplex PCR, the repertoire was profiled, and TCRdb retains in-frame clones only, with some absent. The data hold 600,000 to 700,000 clones, with 73% observed a single time. The sample belongs to a study of shared clonotypes between healthy human individuals. Germline values: CDR1 ENHRY, CDR2 SYGVKD. The CDR3 runs 11 residues. The V gene lost 2 bases and the J gene lost 6 bases, with 5 bases spanning the gap. Study results and limitations: A handful of donors showed sharing of approximately 5% of naive CD4 clonotypes.

Sequenced sample: memory CD4+ T cells sorted from blood. Subset in this sample: CD45RA-negative fraction. The rearrangement joins TRBV10-3 to TRBJ2-7, with D unresolved. The source of this sequence is a woman aged 30 to 39 in good health. The CDR3 protein is CAISEAAEQYF. The CDR3 nucleotides read TGTGCCATCAGTGAGGCGGCCGAGCAGTACTTC.